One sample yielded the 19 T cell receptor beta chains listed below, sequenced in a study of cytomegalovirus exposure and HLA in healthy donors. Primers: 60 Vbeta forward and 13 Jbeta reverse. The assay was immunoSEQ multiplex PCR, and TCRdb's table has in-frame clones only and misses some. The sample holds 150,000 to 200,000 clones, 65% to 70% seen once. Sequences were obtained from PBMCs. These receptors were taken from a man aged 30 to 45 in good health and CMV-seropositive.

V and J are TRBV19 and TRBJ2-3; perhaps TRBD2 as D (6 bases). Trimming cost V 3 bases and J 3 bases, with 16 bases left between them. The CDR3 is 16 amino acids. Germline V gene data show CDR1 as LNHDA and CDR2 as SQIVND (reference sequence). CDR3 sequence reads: CASSIFWRELTDTQYF. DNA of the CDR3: TGTGCCAGTAGTATTTTCTGGCGGGAATTGACAGATACGCAGTATTTT.

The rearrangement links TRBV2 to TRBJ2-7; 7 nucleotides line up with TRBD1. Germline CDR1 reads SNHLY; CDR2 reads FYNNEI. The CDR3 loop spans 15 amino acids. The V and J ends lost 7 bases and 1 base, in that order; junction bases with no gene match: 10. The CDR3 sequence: CASTKNWDSSYEQYF. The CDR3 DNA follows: TGTGCCAGCACTAAAAATTGGGACAGTTCCTACGAGCAGTACTTC.

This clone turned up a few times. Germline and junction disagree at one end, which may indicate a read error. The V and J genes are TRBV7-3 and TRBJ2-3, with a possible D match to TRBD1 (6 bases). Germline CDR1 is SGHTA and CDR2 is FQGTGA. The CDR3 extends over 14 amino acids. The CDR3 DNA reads TGTGCCAGCAGCCCCCACAGGGCCTCGGATACGCAGTTTTTT. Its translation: CASSPHRASDTQFF.

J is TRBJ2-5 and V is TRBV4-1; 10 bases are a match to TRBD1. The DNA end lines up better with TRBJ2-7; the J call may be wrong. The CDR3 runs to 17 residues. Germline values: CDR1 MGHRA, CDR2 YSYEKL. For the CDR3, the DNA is TGCGCCAGCAGCCACTTGCCGGGACAGGGGAGCTCCTACGAGCAGTACTTC. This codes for CASSHLPGQGSSYEQYF.

CDR3 sequence reads: CASSLREGAYNEQFF. CDR3 nucleotides: TGTGCCAGCAGCTTGCGGGAGGGGGCCTACAATGAGCAGTTCTTC. The J gene is TRBJ2-1, the V gene TRBV7-7, with 9 bases identical to TRBD2. The V gene end was trimmed by 3 bases and the J gene end by 2 bases; junction bases not matched to a gene: 2. This CDR3 has 15 residues. CDR1 and CDR2 (germline): SSHAT, FNYEAQ (reference sequence).

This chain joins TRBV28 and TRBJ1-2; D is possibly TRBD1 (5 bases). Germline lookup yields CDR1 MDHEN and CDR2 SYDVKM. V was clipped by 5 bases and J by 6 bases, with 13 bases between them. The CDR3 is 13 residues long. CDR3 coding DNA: TGTGCCAGCAGTCTAGATAAGGGGAATGGCTACACCTTC. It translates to CASSLDKGNGYTF.

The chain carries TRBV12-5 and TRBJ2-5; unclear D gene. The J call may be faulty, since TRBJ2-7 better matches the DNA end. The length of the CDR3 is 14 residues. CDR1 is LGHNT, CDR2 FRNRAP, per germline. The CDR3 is CASGLALVSYEQYF. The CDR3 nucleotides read TGTGCTAGTGGTTTGGCCCTAGTGTCCTACGAGCAGTACTTC.

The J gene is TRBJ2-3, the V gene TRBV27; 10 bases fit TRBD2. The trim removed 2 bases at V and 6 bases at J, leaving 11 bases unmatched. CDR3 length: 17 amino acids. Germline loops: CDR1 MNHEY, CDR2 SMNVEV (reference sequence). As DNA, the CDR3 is TGTGCCAGCAGTTTAAACCCTCCAGCGGGAGGGTTGGATACGCAGTATTTT. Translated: CASSLNPPAGGLDTQYF.

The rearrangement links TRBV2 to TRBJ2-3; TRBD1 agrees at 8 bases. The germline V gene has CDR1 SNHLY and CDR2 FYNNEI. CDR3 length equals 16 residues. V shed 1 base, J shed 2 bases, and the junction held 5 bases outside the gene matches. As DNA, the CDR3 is TGTGCCAGCAGTGAAGGAGGGGACAGGCTCACAGATACGCAGTATTTT. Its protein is CASSEGGDRLTDTQYF.

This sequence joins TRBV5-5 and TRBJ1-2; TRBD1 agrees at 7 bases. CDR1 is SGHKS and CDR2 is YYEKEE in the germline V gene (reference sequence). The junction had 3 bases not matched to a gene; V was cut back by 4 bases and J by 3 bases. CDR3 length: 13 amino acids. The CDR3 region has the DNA TGTGCCAGCAGCCGCGGGACAGACTATGGCTACACCTTC. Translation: CASSRGTDYGYTF.

CDR3 in DNA: TGTGCCAGCAGCCCTAGCGGGAGGCAAGAGACCCAGTACTTC. Its protein product is CASSPSGRQETQYF. This chain joins TRBV7-9 and TRBJ2-5; 11 bases agree with TRBD2. Per the germline V gene, CDR1 is SEHNR and CDR2 is FQNEAQ (reference sequence). The J segment lost 2 bases and the V segment lost 5 bases, leaving 1 base of the junction unmatched. The CDR3 consists of 14 residues.

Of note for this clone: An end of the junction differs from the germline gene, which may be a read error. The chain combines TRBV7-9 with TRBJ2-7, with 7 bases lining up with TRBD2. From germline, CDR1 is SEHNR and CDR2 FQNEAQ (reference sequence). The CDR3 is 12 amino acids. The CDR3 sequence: CSSSRGTKEQYF. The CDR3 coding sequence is TGTTCCAGCAGCCGCGGGACTAAAGAGCAGTACTTC.

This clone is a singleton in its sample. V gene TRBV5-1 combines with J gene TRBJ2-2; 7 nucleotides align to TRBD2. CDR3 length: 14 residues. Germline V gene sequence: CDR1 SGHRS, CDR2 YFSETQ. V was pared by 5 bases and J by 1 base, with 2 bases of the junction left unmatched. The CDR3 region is CASRIAGNTGELFF. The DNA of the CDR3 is TGCGCCAGCAGGATAGCGGGGAACACCGGGGAGCTGTTTTTT.

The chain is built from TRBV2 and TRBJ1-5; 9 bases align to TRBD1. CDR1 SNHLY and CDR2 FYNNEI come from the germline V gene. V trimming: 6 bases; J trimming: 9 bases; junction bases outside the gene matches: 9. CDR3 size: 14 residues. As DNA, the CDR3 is TGTGCCAGCAGCGGACAGGGGAAGGATGGGCCCCAGCATTTT. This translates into CASSGQGKDGPQHF.

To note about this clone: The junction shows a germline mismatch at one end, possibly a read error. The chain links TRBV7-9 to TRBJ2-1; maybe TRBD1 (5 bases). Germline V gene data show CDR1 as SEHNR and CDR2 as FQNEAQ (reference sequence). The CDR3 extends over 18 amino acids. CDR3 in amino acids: CSSSDPGLGLLRNNEQFF. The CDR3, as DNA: TGTTCCAGCAGCGATCCCGGGTTGGGGCTCCTTCGGAACAATGAGCAGTTCTTC.

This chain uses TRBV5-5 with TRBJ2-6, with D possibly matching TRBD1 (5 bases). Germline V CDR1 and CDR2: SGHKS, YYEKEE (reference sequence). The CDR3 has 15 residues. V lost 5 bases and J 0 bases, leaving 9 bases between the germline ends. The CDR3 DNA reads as TGTGCCAGCAGTCAGGGAAGCTCTGGGGCCAACGTCCTGACTTTC. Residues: CASSQGSSGANVLTF.

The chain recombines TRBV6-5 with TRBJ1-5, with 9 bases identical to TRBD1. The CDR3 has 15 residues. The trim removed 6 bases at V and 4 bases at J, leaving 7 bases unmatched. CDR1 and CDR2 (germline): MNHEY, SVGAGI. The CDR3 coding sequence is TGTGCCAGCAGGGGACAGGGTAGGGAGAATCAGCCCCAGCATTTT. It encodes CASRGQGRENQPQHF.

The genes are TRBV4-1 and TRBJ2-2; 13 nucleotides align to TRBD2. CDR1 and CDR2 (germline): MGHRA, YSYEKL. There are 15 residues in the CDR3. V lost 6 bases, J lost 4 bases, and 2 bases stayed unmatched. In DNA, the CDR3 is TGCGCCAGCAGACTAGCGGGAGGGCCCACCGGGGAGCTGTTTTTT. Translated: CASRLAGGPTGELFF.

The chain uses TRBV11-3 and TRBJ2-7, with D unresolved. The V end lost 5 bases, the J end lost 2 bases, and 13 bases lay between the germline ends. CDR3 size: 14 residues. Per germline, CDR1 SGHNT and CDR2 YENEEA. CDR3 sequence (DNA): TGTGCCAGCAGCCGCGACACCTATCCCTACGAGCAGTACTTC. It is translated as CASSRDTYPYEQYF.